Below, one TCR beta chain is given with its context. The antigen is unknown. The germline V gene encodes CDR1 SGHNT and CDR2 YYREEE (reference sequence). This CDR3 is built from 19 residues. V lost 1 base and J lost 9, with 31 bases in between. The PCR had 60 Vbeta and 13 Jbeta primers. The repertoire was sequenced with immunoSEQ multiplex PCR; TCRdb's copy has only in-frame clones and lacks some. The table includes around 140,000 clones, around 78% detected once. This sample is part of a study of cytomegalovirus exposure and HLA in healthy donors. Study-wide results and caveats: Later work found that TCR association rates differed between HLA loci; DRB1 had the most and HLA-C the fewest. A missense DCLRE1C variant was associated with V- and J-gene trimming of TCR beta chains in a later analysis, and an independent cohort replicated the association.

Sample: PBMCs. The receptor was derived from a woman between 18 and 29 years old in good health and CMV-seropositive. The V call is TRBV5-4, the J call TRBJ1-1; a weak D match, TRBD1 (6 bases). CDR3 residues: CASSLSAVAVNRESLQAFF. The CDR3 region has the DNA TGTGCCAGCAGCTTGTCGGCGGTGGCTGTTAACAGGGAGTCACTTCAAGCTTTCTTT.